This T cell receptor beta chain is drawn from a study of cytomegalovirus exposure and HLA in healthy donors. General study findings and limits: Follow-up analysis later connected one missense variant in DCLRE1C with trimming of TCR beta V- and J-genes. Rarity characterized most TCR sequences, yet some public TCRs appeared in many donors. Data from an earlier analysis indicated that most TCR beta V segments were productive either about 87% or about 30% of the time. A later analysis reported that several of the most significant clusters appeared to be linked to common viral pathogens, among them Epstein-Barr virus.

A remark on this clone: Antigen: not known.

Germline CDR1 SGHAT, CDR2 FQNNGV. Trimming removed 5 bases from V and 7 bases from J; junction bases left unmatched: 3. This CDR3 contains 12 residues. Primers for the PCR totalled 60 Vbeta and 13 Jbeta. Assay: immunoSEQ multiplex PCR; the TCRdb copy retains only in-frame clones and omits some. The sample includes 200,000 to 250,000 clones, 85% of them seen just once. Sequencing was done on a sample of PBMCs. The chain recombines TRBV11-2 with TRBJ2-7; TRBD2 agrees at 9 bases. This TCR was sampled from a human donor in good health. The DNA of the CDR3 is TGTGCCAGCAGCCGCGGGGGGGGAGAGCAGTACTTC. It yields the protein CASSRGGGEQYF.